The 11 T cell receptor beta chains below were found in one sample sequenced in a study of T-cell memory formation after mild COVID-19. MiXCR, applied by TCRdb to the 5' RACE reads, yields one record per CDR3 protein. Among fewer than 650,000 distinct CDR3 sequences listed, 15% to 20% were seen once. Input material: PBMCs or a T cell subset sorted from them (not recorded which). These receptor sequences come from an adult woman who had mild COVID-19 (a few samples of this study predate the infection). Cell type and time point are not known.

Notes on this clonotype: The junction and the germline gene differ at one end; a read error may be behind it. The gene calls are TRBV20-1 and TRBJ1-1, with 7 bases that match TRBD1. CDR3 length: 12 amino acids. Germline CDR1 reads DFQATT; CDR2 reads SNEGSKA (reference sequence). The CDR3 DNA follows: TGCAGTGCCGGACAGGCCCTCAGCGCCACGGGATTT. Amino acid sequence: CSAGQALSATGF.

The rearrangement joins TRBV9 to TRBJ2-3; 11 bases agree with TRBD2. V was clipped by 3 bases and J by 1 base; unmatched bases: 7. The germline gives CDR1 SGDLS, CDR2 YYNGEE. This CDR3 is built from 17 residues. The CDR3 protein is CASSAVGTSGRTDTQYF. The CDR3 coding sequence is TGTGCCAGCAGCGCCGTTGGGACTAGCGGACGCACAGATACGCAGTATTTT.

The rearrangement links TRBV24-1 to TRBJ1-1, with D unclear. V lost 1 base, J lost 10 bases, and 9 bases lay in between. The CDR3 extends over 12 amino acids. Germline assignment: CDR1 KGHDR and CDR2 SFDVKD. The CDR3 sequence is CATSDLTGRAFF. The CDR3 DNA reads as TGTGCCACCAGTGATTTAACCGGGCGAGCTTTCTTT.

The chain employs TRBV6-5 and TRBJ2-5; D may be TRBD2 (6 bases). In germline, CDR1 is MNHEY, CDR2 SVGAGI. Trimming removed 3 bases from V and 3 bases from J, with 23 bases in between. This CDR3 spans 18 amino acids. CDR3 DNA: TGTGCCAGCAGTTATACACCCTTCGCGGGTAGCGGAAAAGAGACCCAGTACTTC. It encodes CASSYTPFAGSGKETQYF.

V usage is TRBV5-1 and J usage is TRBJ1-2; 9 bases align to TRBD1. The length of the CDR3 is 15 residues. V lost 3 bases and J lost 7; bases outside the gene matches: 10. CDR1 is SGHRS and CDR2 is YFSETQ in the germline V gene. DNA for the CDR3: TGCGCCAGCAGCTATGATACAGGGGGCTTGTCTGGCTACACCTTC. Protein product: CASSYDTGGLSGYTF.

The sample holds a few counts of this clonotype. CDR3 sequence: CAWSLGTGRGDEQFF. CDR3 coding DNA: TGTGCCTGGAGTTTAGGGACAGGGCGAGGCGATGAGCAGTTCTTC. V and J are TRBV30 and TRBJ2-1; 9 bases map to TRBD1. Germline CDR1 reads GTSNPN; CDR2 reads SVGIG (reference sequence). This CDR3 comprises 15 residues. V lost 2 bases to trimming and J lost 8 bases; unmatched junction nucleotides: 10.

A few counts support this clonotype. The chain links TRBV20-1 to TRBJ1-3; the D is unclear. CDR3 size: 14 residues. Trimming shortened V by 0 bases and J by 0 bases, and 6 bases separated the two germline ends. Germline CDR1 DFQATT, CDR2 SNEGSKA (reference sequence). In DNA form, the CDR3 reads TGCAGTGCTAGAGATGGCAGCTCTGGAAACACCATATATTTT. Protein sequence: CSARDGSSGNTIYF.

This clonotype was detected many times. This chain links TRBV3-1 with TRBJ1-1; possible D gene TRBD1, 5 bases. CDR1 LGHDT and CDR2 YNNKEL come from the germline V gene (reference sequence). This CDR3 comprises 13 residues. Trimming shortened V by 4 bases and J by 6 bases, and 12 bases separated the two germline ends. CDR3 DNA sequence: TGTGCCAGCAGCCCAAACTGGGGCGCTGAAGCTTTCTTT. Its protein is CASSPNWGAEAFF.

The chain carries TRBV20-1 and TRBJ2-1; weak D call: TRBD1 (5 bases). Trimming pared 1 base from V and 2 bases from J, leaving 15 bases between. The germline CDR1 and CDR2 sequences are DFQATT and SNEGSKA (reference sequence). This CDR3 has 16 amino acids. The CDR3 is CSARAPQEEAYNEQFF. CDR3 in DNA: TGCAGTGCTAGAGCCCCACAGGAAGAGGCCTACAATGAGCAGTTCTTC.

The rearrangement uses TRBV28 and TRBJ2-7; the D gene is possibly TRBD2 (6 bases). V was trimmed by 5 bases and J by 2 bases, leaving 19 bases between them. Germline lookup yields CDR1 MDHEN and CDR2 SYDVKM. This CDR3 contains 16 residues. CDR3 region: CASSLRPSVGAYEQYF. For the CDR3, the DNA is TGTGCCAGCAGTCTACGTCCTAGCGTGGGGGCCTACGAGCAGTACTTC.

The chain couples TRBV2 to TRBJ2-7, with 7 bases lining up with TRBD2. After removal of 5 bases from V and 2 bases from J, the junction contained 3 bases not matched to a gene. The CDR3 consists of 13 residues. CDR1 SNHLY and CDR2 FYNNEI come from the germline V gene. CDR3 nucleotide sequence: TGTGCCAGCAGTCGACTAGCTGCCTACGAGCAGTACTTC. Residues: CASSRLAAYEQYF.